Below, 12 T cell receptor beta chains from the same sample are listed, as sequenced in a study of T-cell reconstitution after alpha-beta-depleted transplantation in children. Unique molecular identifiers tagged the TCRbeta library. TCRdb fed the PCR reads into MiXCR, producing one record per CDR3 protein. The sample lists about 580,000 distinct CDR3 sequences; roughly 27% were seen once. The sample consisted of PBMCs, taken before TCRalphabeta/CD19-depleted stem cell transplant. These receptors all stem from a boy younger than two with Wiskott-Aldrich syndrome, due to receive a stem cell transplant.

This chain joins TRBV5-1 and TRBJ2-5, with 10 nucleotides matching TRBD2. J was trimmed by 3 bases and V by 4 bases; bases with no gene match: 6. The length of the CDR3 is 15 residues. Germline V gene sequence: CDR1 SGHRS, CDR2 YFSETQ. Here the CDR3 reads CASSPPSGREETQYF. Written as DNA, the CDR3 is TGCGCCAGCAGCCCCCCGAGCGGGAGGGAAGAGACCCAGTACTTC.

This rearrangement joins TRBV9 to TRBJ2-1; 7 positions match TRBD1. The CDR3 runs to 16 residues. V dropped 2 bases and J dropped 0; count of bases not matched to a gene: 5. Germline loops: CDR1 SGDLS, CDR2 YYNGEE. The CDR3 nucleotides are TGTGCCAGCAGCGTCCGGACAGGACTCTCCTACAATGAGCAGTTCTTC. Its protein is CASSVRTGLSYNEQFF. Using reference TRBV9 and TRBJ2-1 for the parts outside the CDR3, the full variable domain is DSGVTQTPKHLITATGQRVTLRCSPRSGDLSVYWYQQSLDQGLQFLIQYYNGEERAKGNILERFSAQQFPDLHSELNLSSLELGDSALYFCASSVRTGLSYNEQFFGPGTRLTVL.

This clonotype was counted only a few times. The gene calls are TRBV2 and TRBJ2-1; TRBD2 aligns across 8 bases. This CDR3 has 12 amino acids. Trimming cost V 2 bases and J 11 bases; bases outside gene matches: 2. CDR1 SNHLY and CDR2 FYNNEI come from the germline V gene. CDR3 sequence reads: CASSESSGQQFF. The CDR3, as DNA: TGTGCCAGCAGTGAATCTAGCGGGCAGCAGTTCTTC.

V is TRBV6-5 and J is TRBJ1-2; tentatively, D is TRBD1 (5 bases). The ends were cut back, 1 base at V and 0 bases at J, with 9 bases in the middle. CDR3 length: 15 amino acids. The V gene's germline CDR1 is MNHEY and CDR2 SVGAGI. Written as DNA, the CDR3 is TGTGCCAGCAGTTACTTCCCGGGACCTAACTATGGCTACACCTTC. Encoded protein: CASSYFPGPNYGYTF.

This clonotype has just a few counts. The gene calls are TRBV7-6 and TRBJ2-7; D is undetermined. This CDR3 region has 18 residues. Germline values: CDR1 SGHVS, CDR2 FNYEAQ. V was trimmed by 0 bases and J by 3 bases, leaving 21 bases between them. The CDR3 protein is CASSLARSRVPFYYEQYF. In DNA form, the CDR3 reads TGTGCCAGCAGCTTAGCCCGTAGCCGTGTTCCGTTTTACTACGAGCAGTACTTC.

This clonotype came up a few times. The chain links TRBV4-2 to TRBJ2-1; perhaps TRBD2 as D (6 bases). Per germline, CDR1 LGHNA and CDR2 YNFKEQ. The CDR3 contains 15 residues. V shed 0 bases and J shed 5 bases, with 11 bases lying between them. CDR3 DNA sequence: TGTGCCAGCAGCCAAGAGGCGGGATGGGACAATGAGCAGTTCTTC. The encoded protein is CASSQEAGWDNEQFF.

This clonotype has a handful of counts. The chain couples TRBV7-2 to TRBJ1-4, with D possibly being TRBD1 (5 bases). The CDR3 has 13 amino acids. Germline assignment: CDR1 SGHTA and CDR2 FQGNSA. The V and J ends lost 1 base and 10 bases respectively, with 10 bases between them. The CDR3 sequence: CASSLGRGGKLFF. CDR3 coding DNA: TGTGCCAGCAGCTTAGGGAGGGGCGGAAAACTGTTTTTT. The full variable domain, its missing parts supplied by reference TRBV7-2 and TRBJ1-4, is GAGVSQSPSNKVTEKGKDVELRCDPISGHTALYWYRQSLGQGLEFLIYFQGNSAPDKSGLPSDRFSAERTGGSVSTLTIQRTQQEDSAVYLCASSLGRGGKLFFGSGTQLSVL.

This chain links TRBV27 with TRBJ2-7, with D possibly matching TRBD2 (6 bases). This CDR3 spans 14 amino acids. Germline lookup yields CDR1 MNHEY and CDR2 SMNVEV (reference sequence). V shed 4 bases and J shed 2 bases, with 12 bases lying between them. Here the CDR3 DNA reads TGTGCCAGCAGTTACGGGGGACCCGCCTACGAGCAGTACTTC. It translates to CASSYGGPAYEQYF.

The CDR3 sequence is CSVLNISGRQYF. The CDR3 DNA follows: TGCAGCGTTTTGAATATTAGCGGGAGGCAGTACTTC. This sequence joins TRBV29-1 and TRBJ2-5, with 10 positions matching TRBD2. CDR3 length equals 12 residues. Germline V gives CDR1 SQVTM, CDR2 ANQGSEA. V was pared by 5 bases and J by 11 bases, with 8 bases of the junction left unmatched.

This clonotype turned up a few times. Written as DNA, the CDR3 is TGTGCCAGCAGTTACGCGGGAGGGGACGAGCAGTTCTTC. Translating gives CASSYAGGDEQFF. The genes are TRBV6-5 and TRBJ2-1; TRBD2 matches at 9 bases. Trimming removed 2 bases from V and 10 bases from J; junction bases left unmatched: 3. Per the germline V gene, CDR1 is MNHEY and CDR2 is SVGAGI. The CDR3 contains 13 residues.

This clonotype came up a few times. This rearrangement joins TRBV7-2 to TRBJ2-1; no definite D call. CDR1 and CDR2 (germline): SGHTA, FQGNSA. This CDR3 region has 13 residues. V was pared by 5 bases and J by 4 bases, with 9 bases between. The CDR3 region has the DNA TGTGCCAGCAGCGCCCAGCTGTACAATGAGCAGTTCTTC. It translates to CASSAQLYNEQFF.

The DNA of the CDR3 is TGTGCCAGCAGTTTCTGGGAAGTCTACGAGCAGTACTTC. It translates to CASSFWEVYEQYF. The chain couples TRBV12-3 or TRBV12-4 to TRBJ2-7; D call uncertain. Trimming removed 3 bases from V and 3 bases from J, with 9 bases in between. This CDR3 comprises 13 residues.